This paragraph reports one T cell receptor (beta chain). Its antigen is still unknown. Germline is not matched at one junction end, which may reflect a read error. Germline CDR1 KGHDR, CDR2 SFDVKD. CDR3 length: 15 residues. TCRdb itself ran the 5' RACE reads through MiXCR, one entry per CDR3 protein. This sample has about 150,000 distinct CDR3 sequences, with roughly 15% found just once. The data belong to a study of T-cell memory formation after mild COVID-19. Study observations and caveats: CD4+ clones that contracted lay mainly in CM and EM; CD8+ ones lay in EMRA.

The TCR was taken from an adult woman who had mild COVID-19 (a few samples of this study predate the infection). Cell type and time point are not known. V and J are TRBV24-1 and TRBJ2-7; 8 positions agree with TRBD2. The sample comprised PBMCs or a T cell subset sorted from them (not recorded which). CDR3 coding DNA: TGTGCCACCAGTGATTCCGGACTAGCCTCCAACGAGCAGTACTTC. Its translation is CATSDSGLASNEQYF.